Sequencing of this TCR beta chain was carried out in a study of T-cell reconstitution after alpha-beta-depleted transplantation in children. The authors prepared the TCRbeta library with unique molecular identifiers. TCRdb processed the PCR reads anew with MiXCR; each CDR3 protein has one entry. The data contain a few hundred thousand distinct CDR3 sequences, about a tenth of them singletons. Per germline, CDR1 SGHAT and CDR2 FQDESV (reference sequence). The CDR3 extends over 19 amino acids. V dropped 1 base and J dropped 1 base, with 20 bases sitting between them. The clonotype comes from a human donor who donated a stem cell graft to a child with acute lymphoblastic leukemia. This sequence joins TRBV11-1 and TRBJ1-3, with D maybe TRBD1 (5 bases). Sequences were derived from PBMCs from the stem cell graft donor, sampled from the stem cell graft. CDR3 loop: CASSLGWDSGEVSGNTIYF. Written as DNA, the CDR3 is TGTGCCAGCAGCTTAGGGTGGGACTCCGGCGAAGTATCTGGAAACACCATATATTTT.